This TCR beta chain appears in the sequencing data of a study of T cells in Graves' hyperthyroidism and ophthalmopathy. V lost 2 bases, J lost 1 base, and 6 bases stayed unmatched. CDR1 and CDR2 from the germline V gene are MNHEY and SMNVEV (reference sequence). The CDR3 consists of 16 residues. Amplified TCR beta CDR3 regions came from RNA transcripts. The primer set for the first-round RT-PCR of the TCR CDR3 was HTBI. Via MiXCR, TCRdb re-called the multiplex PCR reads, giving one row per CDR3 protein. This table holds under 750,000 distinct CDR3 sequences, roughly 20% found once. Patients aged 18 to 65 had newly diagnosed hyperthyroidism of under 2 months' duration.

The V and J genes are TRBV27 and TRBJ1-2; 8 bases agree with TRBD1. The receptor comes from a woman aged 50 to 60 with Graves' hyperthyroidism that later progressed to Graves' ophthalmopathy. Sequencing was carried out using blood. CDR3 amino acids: CASSLGQGAFNYGYTF. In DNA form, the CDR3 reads TGTGCCAGCAGTTTAGGTCAGGGGGCTTTTAACTATGGCTACACCTTC.